Each of the 20 T cell receptor beta chains below was sequenced from the same sample in a study of blood T cell repertoires in COVID-19. Sequencing was performed with immunoSEQ multiplex PCR; in TCRdb, only in-frame clones are kept and a portion is missing. The sample has tens of thousands of clones, around 90% seen once; the top ten hold about 4.4%. Input material: peripheral blood. The receptors derive from a woman of 80 years or more with acute or convalescent COVID-19.

The sample holds one count of this clone. The J gene is TRBJ2-5, the V gene TRBV7-6; D remains ambiguous. The V end was cut by 3 bases, the J end by 2 bases, with 4 bases between. Germline-derived CDR1 and CDR2 are SGHVS and FNYEAQ. The CDR3 loop spans 12 amino acids. CDR3 DNA sequence: TGTGCCAGCAGCTTGGCACAAGAGACCCAGTACTTC. It is translated as CASSLAQETQYF.

J is TRBJ1-2 and V is TRBV3-1 (or the pseudogene TRBV3-2); TRBD1 aligns across 7 bases. There are 13 residues in the CDR3. Germline V lookup: CDR1 LGHDT, CDR2 YNNKEL (reference sequence). The J segment lost 7 bases and the V segment lost 2 bases, leaving 4 bases of the junction unmatched. CDR3 amino acids: CASSQTYRGGYTF. The CDR3 coding sequence is TGTGCCAGCAGCCAAACCTACAGGGGTGGCTACACCTTC.

The chain combines TRBV7-9 with TRBJ1-1, with unresolved D. Germline values: CDR1 SEHNR, CDR2 FQNEAQ (reference sequence). The CDR3 runs 13 residues. The germline V and J ends were trimmed by 3 bases and 0 bases, with 5 bases remaining between them. The CDR3 loop reads CASSFTVNTEAFF. Written as DNA, the CDR3 is TGTGCCAGCAGCTTTACAGTGAACACTGAAGCTTTCTTT.

The chain combines TRBV23-1 with TRBJ1-5; D may be TRBD1 (6 bases). TRBV23-1 is labeled an ORF, and its function is uncertain. V dropped 0 bases and J dropped 2 bases, with 8 bases sitting between them. This CDR3 is built from 15 residues. This CDR3 is CASSQSRQGNQPQHF. CDR3 bases: TGCGCCAGCAGTCAATCGAGACAGGGCAATCAGCCCCAGCATTTT.

The V and J genes are TRBV18 and TRBJ2-1; 8 nucleotides agree with TRBD2. Germline CDR1 and CDR2: KGHSH and LQKENI. The CDR3 sequence is 16 residues long. V lost 8 bases, J lost 2 bases, and 11 bases stayed unmatched. The CDR3 region has the DNA TGTGCCAGCCAGGGAGAGGGAGCGGGAGCCTACAATGAGCAGTTCTTC. It is translated as CASQGEGAGAYNEQFF.

This sequence joins TRBV6-5 and TRBJ2-3; perhaps TRBD1 as D (5 bases). V was pared by 6 bases and J by 4 bases, with 11 bases between. Germline V lookup: CDR1 MNHEY, CDR2 SVGAGI. This CDR3 has 13 amino acids. The CDR3 coding sequence is TGTGCCAGCAGCGAGGTAGGGGCAGATACGCAGTATTTT. Encoded protein: CASSEVGADTQYF.

CDR3 loop: CASSEDGGAHYGYTF. The CDR3 DNA is TGTGCCAGCAGTGAAGATGGGGGGGCCCACTATGGCTACACCTTC. The chain couples TRBV2 to TRBJ1-2; D may be TRBD1 (6 bases). The CDR3 is 15 residues long. Germline V gene data show CDR1 as SNHLY and CDR2 as FYNNEI. V was clipped by 1 base and J by 3 bases, with 12 bases between them. The entire variable domain, with the rest obtained from reference TRBV2 and TRBJ1-2, is as follows: EPEVTQTPSHQVTQMGQEVILRCVPISNHLYFYWYRQILGQKVEFLVSFYNNEISEKSEIFDDQFSVERPDGSNFTLKIRSTKLEDSAMYFCASSEDGGAHYGYTFGSGTRLTVV.

The rearrangement uses TRBV5-5 and TRBJ2-5; tentatively, D is TRBD2 (5 bases). The CDR3 consists of 14 residues. Germline CDR1 and CDR2: SGHKS and YYEKEE (reference sequence). V was shortened by 0 bases and J by 5 bases, with 11 bases between the two germline ends. CDR3 loop: CASSLDLASETQYF. CDR3 coding DNA: TGTGCCAGCAGCTTGGACCTAGCCTCTGAGACCCAGTACTTC.

This clone has a handful of counts. Within the sample, other DNA sequences also encode this same CDR3. V usage is TRBV18 and J usage is TRBJ1-5; 7 bases agree with TRBD1. J was trimmed by 6 bases and V by 2 bases; bases with no gene match: 4. CDR3 length equals 14 residues. The germline V gene has CDR1 KGHSH and CDR2 LQKENI. CDR3 protein: CASSPTGAVQPQHF. The CDR3 DNA is TGTGCCAGCTCACCAACAGGGGCGGTTCAGCCCCAGCATTTT.

V gene TRBV3-1 (or the pseudogene TRBV3-2) combines with J gene TRBJ2-5; 10 bases map to TRBD2. The CDR3 contains 16 residues. Germline V gene lookup returns CDR1 LGHDT and CDR2 YNNKEL (reference sequence). The trim removed 5 bases at V and 5 bases at J, leaving 11 bases unmatched. CDR3 coding DNA: TGTGCCAGCAGCACATCCGGGACTAGCGCTGGGGAGACCCAGTACTTC. It specifies CASSTSGTSAGETQYF.

The chain carries TRBV10-3 and TRBJ2-2, with TRBD2 matching over 9 bases. Germline values: CDR1 ENHRY, CDR2 SYGVKD. The V and J ends lost 2 bases and 5 bases, in that order; junction bases with no gene match: 9. The CDR3 is 17 residues long. CDR3 sequence reads: CAISEESSGVRTGELFF. The CDR3 DNA reads as TGTGCCATCAGTGAGGAGTCTAGCGGGGTGAGGACCGGGGAGCTGTTTTTT.

This chain links TRBV18 with TRBJ1-2, with D possibly TRBD1 on 6 matching bases. Germline V gene sequence: CDR1 KGHSH, CDR2 LQKENI. Trimming removed 3 bases from V and 8 bases from J, with 16 bases in between. CDR3 size: 14 residues. The CDR3 here is CASSPRQERTGYTF. As DNA, the CDR3 is TGTGCCAGCTCACCGCGACAGGAGAGAACAGGCTACACCTTC.

This clone was observed a single time. V and J are TRBV2 and TRBJ2-7, with 10 bases identical to TRBD1. The CDR3 is 13 residues long. V trimming: 7 bases; J trimming: 3 bases; junction bases outside the gene matches: 3. Germline V gives CDR1 SNHLY, CDR2 FYNNEI. The CDR3 DNA sequence: TGTGCCAGCAAGCGGACAGGGGGCTACGAGCAGTACTTC. Its translation: CASKRTGGYEQYF. The whole variable domain, filled in from reference TRBV2 and TRBJ2-7, reads EPEVTQTPSHQVTQMGQEVILRCVPISNHLYFYWYRQILGQKVEFLVSFYNNEISEKSEIFDDQFSVERPDGSNFTLKIRSTKLEDSAMYFCASKRTGGYEQYFGPGTRLTVT.

The chain is built from TRBV18 and TRBJ1-1; no definite D call. The germline gives CDR1 KGHSH, CDR2 LQKENI. V lost 3 bases, J lost 1 base, and 12 bases lay in between. The CDR3 contains 15 residues. The CDR3: CASSPGVLGNTEAFF. The CDR3 region has the DNA TGTGCCAGCTCACCCGGGGTCCTAGGGAACACTGAAGCTTTCTTT. The full variable domain, with the rest looked up from reference TRBV18 and TRBJ1-1, is NAGVMQNPRHLVRRRGQEARLRCSPMKGHSHVYWYRQLPEEGLKFMVYLQKENIIDESGMPKERFSAEFPKEGPSILRIQQVVRGDSAAYFCASSPGVLGNTEAFFGQGTRLTVV.

Details on this clone: In the same sample, other DNA sequences code for this CDR3. V is TRBV5-1 and J is TRBJ2-5; 12 bases map to TRBD2. Germline V gene lookup returns CDR1 SGHRS and CDR2 YFSETQ. The CDR3 consists of 15 residues. V trimming: 4 bases; J trimming: 3 bases; junction bases outside the gene matches: 4. DNA for the CDR3: TGCGCCAGCAGCCCCGGACTAGCGGGAAAAGAGACCCAGTACTTC. Translating gives CASSPGLAGKETQYF.

The V call is TRBV27, the J call TRBJ1-1; 7 bases are shared with TRBD1. Germline trimming cut 4 bases from V and 1 base from J; bases unmatched to any gene: 6. This CDR3 comprises 15 residues. Per germline, CDR1 MNHEY and CDR2 SMNVEV (reference sequence). DNA of the CDR3: TGTGCCAGCAGTTCAGGACAGGTTAAGAACACTGAAGCTTTCTTT. This codes for CASSSGQVKNTEAFF.

The V and J genes are TRBV7-3 and TRBJ1-2; 11 nucleotides agree with TRBD1. This CDR3 has 17 residues. CDR1 is SGHTA and CDR2 is FQGTGA in the germline V gene. V trimming: 0 bases; J trimming: 4 bases; junction bases outside the gene matches: 7. The CDR3 loop is CASSLTPGTGGGYGYTF. The CDR3 DNA reads TGTGCCAGCAGCTTAACGCCCGGGACAGGGGGAGGCTATGGCTACACCTTC.

This clone was seen once. The chain couples TRBV30 to TRBJ2-3; no definite D call. The germline gives CDR1 GTSNPN, CDR2 SVGIG (reference sequence). The CDR3 is made up of 15 amino acids. Trimming cost V 5 bases and J 2 bases, with 17 bases left between them. For the CDR3, the DNA is TGTGCCTGGGAACGTGGCCTTCTCGACACAGATACGCAGTATTTT. Translated, it gives CAWERGLLDTDTQYF.

The chain is built from TRBV14 and TRBJ1-1, with TRBD1 identical over 11 bases. V lost 1 base to trimming and J lost 4 bases; unmatched junction nucleotides: 2. The CDR3 extends over 15 amino acids. CDR1 is SGHDN, CDR2 FVKESK, per germline. CDR3 bases: TGTGCCAGCAGCCAAGCCGGGACAGGGGGCACTGAAGCTTTCTTT. Protein sequence: CASSQAGTGGTEAFF.

V gene TRBV19 combines with J gene TRBJ2-6; tentative D call: TRBD1 (6 bases). This CDR3 is 13 amino acids long. The germline gives CDR1 LNHDA, CDR2 SQIVND (reference sequence). Trimming took off 9 bases at V and 3 bases at J, with 9 bases between the two ends. CDR3 in amino acids: CASGTLGANVLTF. In nucleotides, the CDR3 is TGTGCCAGCGGGACACTTGGGGCCAACGTCCTGACTTTC.